This paragraph reports one T cell receptor (beta chain). This clonotype was picked up a small number of times. The antigen it recognizes is unknown. The sample holds no much larger clone one base away, and base qualities are not on file. The record originates from a study of human T cells and chemical hapten exposure (dated by TCRdb to 2020 to 2022). In the study overall: For sensitization, 2% DPC in acetone was applied to a roughly 2 cm by roughly 2 cm area of upper inner arm skin. Blood samples were taken from patients before sensitization (week 0) and then at 2, 6 and about 24 weeks after DPC sensitization. About 30 alopecia patients provided blood for TCR sequencing at one to four time points (pre-sensitization, 2, 6 and 24 weeks). Libraries were combined into a pool for sequencing, and differences in TCR yield between samples came mainly from small differences in library volumes within the pool. Patch tests used Finn chambers with 0.01% DPC on the upper back, scored after 6 days by International Contact Dermatitis Research Group standards. Weekly therapeutic DPC doses were additionally applied to the scalp of patients throughout the approximately 25-week study period. The patient cohort, mostly female, included alopecia areata with under or over 50% scalp involvement, alopecia totalis and alopecia universalis. In alopecia patients, the study followed how the peripheral blood TCR repertoire changed in vivo over primary and secondary sensitization to diphenylcyclopropenone (DPC), a hapten.

The sample's time point label, decoded: patch test 3, about 24 weeks after DPC sensitization. What the treatment or condition label conveys for this sample: therapeutic diphenylcyclopropenone sensitization with weekly scalp DPC. At every patch-test visit, the blood draw took place before the patch test was put on. To be eligible, patients had to be aged 18 to 70, diagnosed with alopecia and judged suitable for DPC therapy, while pregnant patients were excluded. Total RNA was extracted from unfractionated whole blood that had been collected in Tempus Blood RNA tubes. Library creation used RACE. For sequencing, a NextSeq 500 was employed. During library preparation, unique molecular identifiers were attached to individual cDNA molecules so that TCRs could be counted in a quantitative, reproducible way. Both TCR alpha and TCR beta chains were sequenced from each blood RNA sample. The authors processed their data as follows. The median number of TCRs per sample was 85,000 to 100,000, ranging from about 23,224 to 750,000. V, J and CDR3 annotation of the TCR reads was carried out using the Decombinator software suite. Every sample was subsampled to the same number of TCRs (28,000) for the PS versus PT1 abundance plots. TCRs were defined as expanded if absent before sensitization and observed at least eight times at the 2-week time point. The public reads were quality trimmed at Q25 with fastp and then assembled into clones with MiXCR by TCRdb, keeping productive beta chains. Every distinct CDR3 protein forms one entry, paired with its most common genes and DNA. The V and J calls follow TCRdb's processing rather than the paper's. The sample records about 84,000 distinct CDR3 sequences, under 14% of which are singletons. Of the sample, 3% to 4% falls within the top ten clones.

Taken from the germline V gene, the CDR1 and CDR2 loops are MDHEN and SYDVKM. V loses 4 bases of germline sequence and J loses 10 bases, and the interval between the two ends is 17 bases. Spanning cysteine to phenylalanine, the CDR3 consists of 14 amino acids. Of all the DNA, just the CDR3 is kept, 42 bases in frame from base 1. Results and caveats for the whole study, not just this receptor: After repeated subsampling, changes were observed in the strength of the expansion versus patch-test correlation and in the threshold at which the correlation became significant. No change with DPC sensitization was found in the number of TCRs above 1 in 1000 frequency, and no evidence of global repertoire structure alterations was found. Alopecia, a presumed autoimmune disease, was present in all patients, so the immune response of the patients might differ from that of healthy individuals. Expanded TCRs formed significantly more large CDR3 similarity clusters than pre-sensitization or healthy control sets, consistent with antigen-driven responses. A positive correlation was found between the number of PT1 expanded TCRs and patch test score, with significance reached at thresholds 8, 16 and 32 but not 4.

Source: whole blood, taken in connection with sensitization to the hapten diphenylcyclopropenone (DPC). The receptor comes from a woman aged 50 to 60 with alopecia areata. Some clones in this sample may be carry-over from other donors' samples. The rearrangement combines TRBV28 with TRBJ2-4; TRBD1 is a possible D gene, resting on 5 matching bases. The CDR3: CASSSEALKGIQYF. The DNA sequence reads TGTGCCAGCAGTTCAGAAGCGCTTAAGGGGATTCAGTACTTC. Where the CDR3 stops, the reference TRBV28 and TRBJ2-4 genes take over; the full variable domain is DVKVTQSSRYLVKRTGEKVFLECVQDMDHENMFWYRQDPGLGLRLIYFSYDVKMKEKGDIPEGYSVSREKKERFSLILESASTNQTSMYLCASSSEALKGIQYFGAGTRLSVL.